This is a list of T cell receptor beta chains from one sample in a study of post-analysis software for immune sequencing data. MiXCR was run by TCRdb on the PCR reads, yielding one entry per CDR3 protein. In the table there are 500,000 to 600,000 distinct CDR3 sequences, about 40% of which are singletons. The sequencing input was blood. The receptor set was obtained from a girl aged 10-17 years with multiple sclerosis. The CDR3 runs from the conserved cysteine through the conserved F or W. A D gene is named only where the DNA matches it firmly. Clone size is not always given. Where it is, it says once, few, many or a class for expanded clones.

CSVVGQGYGYTF TGCAGCGTTGTGGGACAGGGATATGGCTACACCTTC . TRBD1 TRBJ1-2 TRBV29-1
CASFPAGRAGEQYF TGTGCCAGCTTCCCAGCTGGCAGGGCGGGGGAGCAGTACTTC . TRBD2 TRBJ2-5 TRBV5-6
CAWVRGTGRDTQYF TGTGCCTGGGTCCGGGGGACAGGGAGAGATACGCAGTATTTT . TRBD1 TRBJ2-3 TRBV30
CASSLAGIAGSYEQYF TGCGCCAGCAGCTTGGCCGGGATAGCGGGCTCCTACGAGCAGTACTTC few TRBD2 TRBJ2-7 TRBV5-1
CASSLANSRITYNEQFF TGCGCCAGCAGCTTGGCCAATAGCAGAATTACCTACAATGAGCAGTTCTTC . . TRBJ2-1 TRBV5-1
CASSYSGTSSQETQYF TGTGCCAGCAGTTACTCGGGGACTAGCAGCCAAGAGACCCAGTACTTC few TRBD2 TRBJ2-5 TRBV6-5
CASRRASGGSNEQYF TGTGCCAGCAGGCGAGCTAGCGGGGGGTCGAACGAGCAGTACTTC few TRBD2 TRBJ2-7 TRBV12-3/TRBV12-4
CASSYLSTRAYGYTF TGTGCCAGCAGTTACCTCTCGACCAGGGCCTATGGCTACACCTTC few . TRBJ1-2 TRBV6-5
CASSLSVEAFF TGTGCCAGCAGCTTATCGGTTGAAGCTTTCTTT few . TRBJ1-1 TRBV5-6
CASSPNSRDSYGYTF TGTGCCAGCAGCCCAAATTCCCGGGACAGCTATGGCTACACCTTC many TRBD1 TRBJ1-2 TRBV7-6
CASSDSRGGNEQFF TGTGCCAGCAGTGACTCGCGGGGGGGCAATGAGCAGTTCTTC many TRBD2 TRBJ2-1 TRBV6-4
CASSLVASGRTYYNEQFF TGTGCCAGCAGCTTAGTCGCTAGCGGGAGAACATACTACAATGAGCAGTTCTTC . TRBD2 TRBJ2-1 TRBV7-8
CASSHPSGQGPDEQFF TGTGCCAGCAGCCATCCAAGCGGGCAGGGACCCGATGAGCAGTTCTTC few . TRBJ2-1 TRBV5-6
CASKLSGAEQFF TGTGCCAGCAAACTTTCGGGCGCTGAGCAGTTCTTC few . TRBJ2-1 TRBV2
CASSYWRGQWIGTEAFF TGTGCCAGCAGTTACTGGAGGGGGCAGTGGATAGGCACTGAAGCTTTCTTT . TRBD1 TRBJ1-1 TRBV6-6
CASSEGGDRSYEQYF TGTGCCAGCAGTGAGGGGGGTGATCGTTCCTACGAGCAGTACTTC . . TRBJ2-7 TRBV2
CSAVKNIQYF TGCAGTGCGGTGAAAAACATTCAGTACTTC . . TRBJ2-4 TRBV20-1
CASGDPQYF TGTGCTAGCGGGGATCCCCAGTACTTC . TRBD2 TRBJ2-5 TRBV7-7
CASTIRDTSYEQYF TGCGCCAGCACGATTCGGGACACTTCCTACGAGCAGTACTTC . . TRBJ2-7 TRBV4-1
CASSPSRAGNQETQYF TGCGCCAGCAGCCCGTCCAGGGCAGGGAACCAAGAGACCCAGTACTTC . . TRBJ2-5 TRBV5-1
CSARPVAKNIQYF TGCAGCGCTAGACCAGTAGCCAAAAACATTCAGTACTTC once . TRBJ2-4 TRBV29-1
CASSLVRTGGIDEQYF TGCGCCAGCAGCTTGGTCCGGACAGGGGGCATCGACGAGCAGTACTTC few TRBD1 TRBJ2-7 TRBV5-1
CSAREAQGVYNEQFF TGCAGTGCTAGAGAGGCCCAAGGGGTCTACAATGAGCAGTTCTTC . . TRBJ2-1 TRBV20-1
CAIPAGVAYEQYF TGCGCCATTCCAGCGGGGGTAGCCTACGAGCAGTACTTC . TRBD2 TRBJ2-7 TRBV5-1
CATMDRKGNSPLHF TGTGCCACCATGGATAGAAAAGGGAATTCACCCCTCCACTTT . . TRBJ1-6 TRBV19
CSARDGQGAIYEQYF TGCAGTGCTAGAGATGGACAGGGGGCTATCTACGAGCAGTACTTC few TRBD1 TRBJ2-7 TRBV20-1
CASSLGVTGAETQYF TGCGCCAGCAGCTTGGGGGTGACAGGGGCTGAGACCCAGTACTTC . TRBD1 TRBJ2-5 TRBV5-1
CASSFTADGYTF TGCGCCAGCAGCTTTACAGCCGATGGCTACACCTTC . . TRBJ1-2 TRBV5-1
CASSLRKYGGLENIQYF TGTGCCAGCAGCTTACGGAAGTATGGGGGGCTGGAAAACATTCAGTACTTC . . TRBJ2-4 TRBV7-2
CASSVGPPVQETQYF TGTGCCAGCAGCGTAGGGCCGCCAGTCCAAGAGACCCAGTACTTC . . TRBJ2-5 TRBV9
CASSLGHPGYEQYF TGTGCCAGCAGCTTAGGACACCCAGGTTACGAGCAGTACTTC . . TRBJ2-7 TRBV7-4
CASSLTWQDDQPQHF TGTGCCAGCAGCTTAACCTGGCAGGACGATCAGCCCCAGCATTTT . . TRBJ1-5 TRBV7-9
CASSFNRVETQYF TGTGCCAGCAGCTTTAACAGGGTCGAGACCCAGTACTTC . . TRBJ2-5 TRBV7-8
CASRPDRGDMNTEAFF TGCGCCAGCAGACCGGACAGGGGGGATATGAACACTGAAGCTTTCTTT . TRBD1 TRBJ1-1 TRBV5-1
CASSHAGTFYEQYF TGTGCCAGCAGCCACGCCGGGACTTTCTACGAGCAGTACTTC . . TRBJ2-7 TRBV3-1
CASSSPNQETQYF TGTGCCAGCAGTTCCCCCAACCAAGAGACCCAGTACTTC few . TRBJ2-5 TRBV12-3/TRBV12-4
CSVESQKNIQYF TGCAGCGTTGAAAGCCAGAAAAACATTCAGTACTTC . . TRBJ2-4 TRBV29-1
CSAPLDSQTGGQYF TGCAGTGCCCCCTTGGACAGCCAAACCGGGGGGCAGTACTTC few . TRBJ2-7 TRBV20-1
CASRPPTGGGNQPQHF TGTGCCAGCAGACCCCCTACAGGGGGAGGTAATCAGCCCCAGCATTTT . TRBD1 TRBJ1-5 TRBV12-3/TRBV12-4
CATEGRVPRNSSYNEQFF TGTGCCACCGAGGGCCGGGTACCGCGAAACAGCTCCTACAATGAGCAGTTCTTC few . TRBJ2-1 TRBV10-3
CASSLRLAGDTQYF TGTGCCAGCAGTTTAAGACTAGCGGGGGATACGCAGTATTTT . TRBD2 TRBJ2-3 TRBV12-3/TRBV12-4
CASSVGGSNQPQHF TGTGCCAGCAGCGTGGGGGGATCGAATCAGCCCCAGCATTTT many . TRBJ1-5 TRBV5-5
CASRLAGVTDTQYF TGTGCCAGCAGACTAGCGGGGGTCACAGATACGCAGTATTTT few TRBD2 TRBJ2-3 TRBV2
CASSPGPGGKTQYF TGTGCCAGCAGCCCAGGACCCGGCGGGAAGACCCAGTACTTC . . TRBJ2-5 TRBV9
CASSYLAGDTQYF TGTGCCAGCAGCTACCTAGCGGGAGATACGCAGTATTTT few TRBD2 TRBJ2-3 TRBV3-1
CASSLNQNGYEQYF TGTGCCAGCAGTTTAAATCAGAACGGCTACGAGCAGTACTTC few . TRBJ2-7 TRBV12-3/TRBV12-4
CSARDSGPYGYTF TGCAGTGCTAGAGATTCAGGCCCCTATGGCTACACCTTC . . TRBJ1-2 TRBV20-1
CASSERGPANEKLFF TGTGCCAGCAGTGAAAGGGGCCCAGCTAATGAAAAACTGTTTTTT once . TRBJ1-4 TRBV2
CATSDPAQPGGYNEQFF TGTGCCACCAGTGACCCTGCCCAACCCGGGGGTTACAATGAGCAGTTCTTC few . TRBJ2-1 TRBV24-1
CSAVPTGGPTDTQYF TGCAGCGCCGTCCCCACAGGGGGTCCCACAGATACGCAGTATTTT few TRBD1 TRBJ2-3 TRBV29-1
CAARQGNYQPQHF TGTGCCGCCCGACAGGGTAATTATCAGCCCCAGCATTTT . TRBD1 TRBJ1-5 TRBV10-3
CASIARLAEETQYF TGTGCCAGCATCGCCCGACTAGCTGAAGAGACCCAGTACTTC . TRBD2 TRBJ2-5 TRBV2
CAIIRDRSRDEQFF TGTGCCATCATTCGGGACAGAAGTCGGGATGAGCAGTTCTTC . TRBD1 TRBJ2-1 TRBV12-3/TRBV12-4
CATALPGQSYEQYF TGTGCCACCGCCTTACCCGGACAGTCCTACGAGCAGTACTTC many . TRBJ2-7 TRBV6-5